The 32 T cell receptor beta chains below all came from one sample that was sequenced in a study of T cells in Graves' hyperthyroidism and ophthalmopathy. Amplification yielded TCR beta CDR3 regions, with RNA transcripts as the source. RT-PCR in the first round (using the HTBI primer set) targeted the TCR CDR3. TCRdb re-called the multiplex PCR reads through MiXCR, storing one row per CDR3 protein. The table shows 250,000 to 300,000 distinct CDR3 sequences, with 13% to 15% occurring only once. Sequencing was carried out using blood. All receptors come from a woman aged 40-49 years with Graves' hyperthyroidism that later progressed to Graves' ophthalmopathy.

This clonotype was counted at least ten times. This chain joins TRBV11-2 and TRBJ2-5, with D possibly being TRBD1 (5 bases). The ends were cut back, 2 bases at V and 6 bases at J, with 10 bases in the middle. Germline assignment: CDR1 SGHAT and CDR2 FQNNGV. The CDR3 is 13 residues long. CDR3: CASSLRQGKTQYF. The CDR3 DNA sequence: TGTGCCAGCAGCTTAAGGCAGGGAAAGACCCAGTACTTC.

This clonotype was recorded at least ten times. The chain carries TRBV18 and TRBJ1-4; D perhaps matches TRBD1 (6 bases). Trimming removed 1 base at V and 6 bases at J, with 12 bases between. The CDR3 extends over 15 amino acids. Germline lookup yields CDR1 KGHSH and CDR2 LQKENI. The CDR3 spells CASSPLRGRDEKLFF. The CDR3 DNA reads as TGTGCCAGCTCACCACTGCGGGGGCGCGATGAAAAACTGTTTTTT. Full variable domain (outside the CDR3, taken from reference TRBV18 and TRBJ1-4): NAGVMQNPRHLVRRRGQEARLRCSPMKGHSHVYWYRQLPEEGLKFMVYLQKENIIDESGMPKERFSAEFPKEGPSILRIQQVVRGDSAAYFCASSPLRGRDEKLFFGSGTQLSVL.

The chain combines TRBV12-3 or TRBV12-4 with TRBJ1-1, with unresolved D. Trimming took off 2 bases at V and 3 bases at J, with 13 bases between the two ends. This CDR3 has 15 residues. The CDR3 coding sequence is TGTGCCAGCAGTTTACAGGCCCGGGGATACACTGAAGCTTTCTTT. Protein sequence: CASSLQARGYTEAFF.

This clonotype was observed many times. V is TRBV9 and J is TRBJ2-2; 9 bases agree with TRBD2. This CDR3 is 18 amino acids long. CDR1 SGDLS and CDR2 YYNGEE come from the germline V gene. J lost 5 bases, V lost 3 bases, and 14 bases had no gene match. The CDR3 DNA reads TGTGCCAGCAGCGCCATTCTCGGGCTAGCGGGAAAAACCGGGGAGCTGTTTTTT. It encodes CASSAILGLAGKTGELFF.

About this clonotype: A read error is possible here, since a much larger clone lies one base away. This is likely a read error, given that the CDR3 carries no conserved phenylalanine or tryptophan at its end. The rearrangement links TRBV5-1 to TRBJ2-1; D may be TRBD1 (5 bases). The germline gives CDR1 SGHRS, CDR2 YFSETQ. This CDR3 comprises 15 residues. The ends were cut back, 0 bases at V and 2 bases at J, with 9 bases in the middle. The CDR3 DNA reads TGCGCCAGCAGCTTGGTACAGGCGCCCTACAATGAGCAGTTCTAC. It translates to CASSLVQAPYNEQFY.

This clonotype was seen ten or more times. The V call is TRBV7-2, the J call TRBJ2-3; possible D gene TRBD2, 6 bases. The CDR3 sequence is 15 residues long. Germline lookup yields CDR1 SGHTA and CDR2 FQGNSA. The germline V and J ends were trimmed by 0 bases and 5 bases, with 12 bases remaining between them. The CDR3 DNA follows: TGTGCCAGCAGCTTAGCTCGCCAGGGAGGAGATACGCAGTATTTT. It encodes CASSLARQGGDTQYF.

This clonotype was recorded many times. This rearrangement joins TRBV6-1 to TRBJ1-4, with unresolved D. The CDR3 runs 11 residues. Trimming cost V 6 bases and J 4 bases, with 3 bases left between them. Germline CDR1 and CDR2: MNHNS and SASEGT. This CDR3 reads CASSNNEKLFF. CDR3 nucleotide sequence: TGTGCCAGCAGCAATAATGAAAAACTGTTTTTT.

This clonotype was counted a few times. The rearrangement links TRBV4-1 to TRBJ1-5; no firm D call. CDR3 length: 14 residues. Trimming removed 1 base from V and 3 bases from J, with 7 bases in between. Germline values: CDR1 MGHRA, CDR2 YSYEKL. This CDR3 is CASSQGLDNQPQHF. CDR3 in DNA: TGCGCCAGCAGCCAAGGACTAGACAATCAGCCCCAGCATTTT.

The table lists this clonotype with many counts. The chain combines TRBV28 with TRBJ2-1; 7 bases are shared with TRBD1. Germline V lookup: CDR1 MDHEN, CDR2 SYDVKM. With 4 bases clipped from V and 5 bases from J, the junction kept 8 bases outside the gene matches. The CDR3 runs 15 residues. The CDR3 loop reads CASSSTGKGNNEQFF. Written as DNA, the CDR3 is TGTGCCAGCAGTTCGACAGGGAAGGGTAACAATGAGCAGTTCTTC.

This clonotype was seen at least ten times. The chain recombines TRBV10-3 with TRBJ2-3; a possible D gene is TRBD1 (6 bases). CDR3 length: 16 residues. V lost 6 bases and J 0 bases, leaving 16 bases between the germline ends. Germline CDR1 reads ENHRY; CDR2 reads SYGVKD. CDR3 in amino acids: CAIRARGSPSTDTQYF. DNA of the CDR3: TGTGCCATCAGGGCCAGGGGCTCCCCTAGCACAGATACGCAGTATTTT.

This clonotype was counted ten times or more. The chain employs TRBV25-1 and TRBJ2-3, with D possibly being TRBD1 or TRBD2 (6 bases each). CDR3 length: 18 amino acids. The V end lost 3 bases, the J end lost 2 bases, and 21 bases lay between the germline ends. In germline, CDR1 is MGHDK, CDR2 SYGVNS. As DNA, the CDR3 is TGTGCCAGCAGTGACCCCAAAACAGGGAGGAGCCACACAGATACGCAGTATTTT. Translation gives CASSDPKTGRSHTDTQYF.

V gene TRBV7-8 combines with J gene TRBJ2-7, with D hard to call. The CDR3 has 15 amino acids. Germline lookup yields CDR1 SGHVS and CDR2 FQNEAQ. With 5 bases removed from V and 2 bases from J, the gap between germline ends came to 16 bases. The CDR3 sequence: CASSPTSDNTYEQYF. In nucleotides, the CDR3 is TGTGCCAGCAGCCCGACGAGCGATAATACCTACGAGCAGTACTTC. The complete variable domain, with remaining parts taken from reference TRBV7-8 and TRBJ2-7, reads GAGVSQSPRYKVAKRGQDVALRCDPISGHVSLFWYQQALGQGPEFLTYFQNEAQLDKSGLPSDRFFAERPEGSVSTLKIQRTQQEDSAVYLCASSPTSDNTYEQYFGPGTRLTVT.

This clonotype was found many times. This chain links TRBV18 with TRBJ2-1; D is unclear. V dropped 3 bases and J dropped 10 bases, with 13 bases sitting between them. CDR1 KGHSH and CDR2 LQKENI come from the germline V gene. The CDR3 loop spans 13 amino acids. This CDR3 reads CASSPVVDGEQFF. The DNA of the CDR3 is TGTGCCAGCTCACCCGTAGTGGATGGGGAGCAGTTCTTC.

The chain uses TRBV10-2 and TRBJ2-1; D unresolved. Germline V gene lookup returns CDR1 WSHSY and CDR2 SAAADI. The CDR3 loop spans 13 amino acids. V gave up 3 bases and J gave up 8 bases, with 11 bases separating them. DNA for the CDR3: TGCGCCAGCAGTGACTTATTAGACGATGAGCAGTTCTTC. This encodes CASSDLLDDEQFF.

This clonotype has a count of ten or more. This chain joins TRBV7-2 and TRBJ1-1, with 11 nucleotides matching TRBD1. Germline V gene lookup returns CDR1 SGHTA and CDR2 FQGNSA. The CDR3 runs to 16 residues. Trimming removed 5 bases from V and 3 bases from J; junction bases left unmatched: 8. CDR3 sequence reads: CASSLPGQGDDTEAFF. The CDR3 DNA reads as TGTGCCAGCAGCCTCCCGGGACAGGGGGATGACACTGAAGCTTTCTTT.

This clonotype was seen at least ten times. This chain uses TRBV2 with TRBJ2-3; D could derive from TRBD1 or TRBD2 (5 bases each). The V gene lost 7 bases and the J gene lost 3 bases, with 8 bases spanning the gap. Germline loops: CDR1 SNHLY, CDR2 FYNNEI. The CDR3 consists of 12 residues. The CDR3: CASKRGTDTQYF. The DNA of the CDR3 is TGTGCCAGCAAGAGGGGAACAGATACGCAGTATTTT.

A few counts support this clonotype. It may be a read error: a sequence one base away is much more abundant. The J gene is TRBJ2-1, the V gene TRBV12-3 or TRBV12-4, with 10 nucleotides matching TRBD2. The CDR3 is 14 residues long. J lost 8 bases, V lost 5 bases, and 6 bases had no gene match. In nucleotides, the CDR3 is TGTGCCAGCAGTCCACTAGCGGGAATCCATGAGCAGTTCTTC. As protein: CASSPLAGIHEQFF.

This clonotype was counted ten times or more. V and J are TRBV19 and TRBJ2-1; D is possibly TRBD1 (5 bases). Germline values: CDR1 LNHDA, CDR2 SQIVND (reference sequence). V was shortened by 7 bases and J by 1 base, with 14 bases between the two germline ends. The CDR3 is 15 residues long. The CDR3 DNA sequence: TGTGCCAGTACCCTCCAGGGAATGTCCTACAATGAGCAGTTCTTC. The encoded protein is CASTLQGMSYNEQFF.

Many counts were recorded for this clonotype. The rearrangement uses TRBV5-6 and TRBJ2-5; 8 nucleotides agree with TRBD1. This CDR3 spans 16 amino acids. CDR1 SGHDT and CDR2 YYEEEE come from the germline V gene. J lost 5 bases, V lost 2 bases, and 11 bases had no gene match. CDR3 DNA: TGTGCCAGCAGCTTACGGACAGGGCGCGGATGGGAGACCCAGTACTTC. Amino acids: CASSLRTGRGWETQYF.

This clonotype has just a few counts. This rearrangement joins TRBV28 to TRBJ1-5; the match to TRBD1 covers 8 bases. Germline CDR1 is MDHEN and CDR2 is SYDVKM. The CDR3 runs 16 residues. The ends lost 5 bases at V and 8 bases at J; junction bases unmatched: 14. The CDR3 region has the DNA TGTGCCAGCAGTGGGCAAGTTGGACAGGGTTTGGAGCCCCAGCATTTT. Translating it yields CASSGQVGQGLEPQHF.

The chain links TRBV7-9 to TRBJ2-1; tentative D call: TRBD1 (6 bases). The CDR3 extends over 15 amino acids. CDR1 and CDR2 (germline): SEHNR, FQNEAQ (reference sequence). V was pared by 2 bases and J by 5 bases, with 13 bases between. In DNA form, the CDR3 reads TGTGCCAGCAGCTTACGGAGGACAGCGAACAATGAGCAGTTCTTC. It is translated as CASSLRRTANNEQFF. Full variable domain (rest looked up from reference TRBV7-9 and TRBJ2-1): DTGVSQNPRHKITKRGQNVTFRCDPISEHNRLYWYRQTLGQGPEFLTYFQNEAQLEKSRLLSDRFSAERPKGSFSTLEIQRTEQGDSAMYLCASSLRRTANNEQFFGPGTRLTVL.

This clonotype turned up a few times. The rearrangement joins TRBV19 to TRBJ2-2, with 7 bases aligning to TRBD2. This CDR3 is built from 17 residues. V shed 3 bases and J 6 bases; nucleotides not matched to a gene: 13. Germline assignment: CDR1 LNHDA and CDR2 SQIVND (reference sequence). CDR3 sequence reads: CASSIGPLRAGAGELFF. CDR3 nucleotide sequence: TGTGCCAGTAGTATTGGACCCCTCAGGGCGGGAGCCGGGGAGCTGTTTTTT.

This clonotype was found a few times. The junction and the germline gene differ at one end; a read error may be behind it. The CDR3 loop reads CASSYGTGDERHF. DNA for the CDR3: TGTGCCAGCAGCTACGGGACAGGGGACGAGCGGCACTTC. The rearrangement joins TRBV11-2 to TRBJ2-7; 10 bases are a match to TRBD1. Germline V gene lookup returns CDR1 SGHAT and CDR2 FQNNGV. This CDR3 is 13 amino acids long.

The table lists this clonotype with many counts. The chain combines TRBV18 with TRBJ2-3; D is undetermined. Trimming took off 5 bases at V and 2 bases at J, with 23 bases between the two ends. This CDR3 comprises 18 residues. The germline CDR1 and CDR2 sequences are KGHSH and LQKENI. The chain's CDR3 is CASSSFGGSKDVTDTQYF. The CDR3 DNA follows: TGTGCCAGCTCATCATTTGGCGGATCCAAGGATGTCACAGATACGCAGTATTTT.

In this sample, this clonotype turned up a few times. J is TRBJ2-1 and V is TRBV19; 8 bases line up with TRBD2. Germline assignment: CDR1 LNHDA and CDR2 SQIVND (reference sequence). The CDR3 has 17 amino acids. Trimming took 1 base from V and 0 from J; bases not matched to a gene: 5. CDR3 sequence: CASSIVKSGSSYNEQFF. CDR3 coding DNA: TGTGCCAGTAGTATAGTAAAAAGCGGGAGCTCCTACAATGAGCAGTTCTTC.

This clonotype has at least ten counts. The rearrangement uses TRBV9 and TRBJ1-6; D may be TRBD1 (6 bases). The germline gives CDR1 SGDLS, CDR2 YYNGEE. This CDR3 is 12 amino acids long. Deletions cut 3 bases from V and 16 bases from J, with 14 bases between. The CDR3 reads CASSARDRLLHF. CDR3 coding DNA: TGTGCCAGCAGCGCACGTGACAGGCTTCTCCACTTT. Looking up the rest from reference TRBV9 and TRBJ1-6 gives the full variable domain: DSGVTQTPKHLITATGQRVTLRCSPRSGDLSVYWYQQSLDQGLQFLIQYYNGEERAKGNILERFSAQQFPDLHSELNLSSLELGDSALYFCASSARDRLLHFGNGTRLTVT.

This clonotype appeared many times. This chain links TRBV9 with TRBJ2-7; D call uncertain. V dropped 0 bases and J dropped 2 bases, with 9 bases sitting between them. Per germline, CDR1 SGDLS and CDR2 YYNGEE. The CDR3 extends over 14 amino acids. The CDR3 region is CASSVGGRTYEQYF. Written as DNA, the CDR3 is TGTGCCAGCAGCGTAGGTGGACGGACCTACGAGCAGTACTTC.

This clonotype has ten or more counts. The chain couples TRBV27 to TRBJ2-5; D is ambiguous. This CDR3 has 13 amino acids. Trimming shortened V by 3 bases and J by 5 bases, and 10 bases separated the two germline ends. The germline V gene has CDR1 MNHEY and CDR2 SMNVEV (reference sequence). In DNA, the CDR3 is TGTGCCAGCAGTTTGGTGGGTTGGGAGACCCAGTACTTC. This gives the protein CASSLVGWETQYF.

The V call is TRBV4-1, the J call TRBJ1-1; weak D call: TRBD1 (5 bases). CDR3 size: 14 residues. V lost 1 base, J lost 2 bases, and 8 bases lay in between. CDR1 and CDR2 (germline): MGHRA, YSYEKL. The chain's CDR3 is CASSQVRDNTEAFF. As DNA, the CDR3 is TGCGCCAGCAGCCAAGTCAGGGACAACACTGAAGCTTTCTTT.

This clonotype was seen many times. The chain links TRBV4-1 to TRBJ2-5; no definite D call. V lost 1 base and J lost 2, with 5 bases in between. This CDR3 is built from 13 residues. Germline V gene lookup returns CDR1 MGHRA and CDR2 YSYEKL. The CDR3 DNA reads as TGCGCCAGCAGCCAAGGACCGCAAGAGACCCAGTACTTC. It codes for CASSQGPQETQYF.

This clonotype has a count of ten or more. The chain's CDR3 is CASTGLPDEQYF. The CDR3 nucleotides read TGTGCCAGCACAGGACTACCTGACGAGCAGTACTTC. The chain is built from TRBV5-8 and TRBJ2-7; possibly TRBD2 for D (6 bases). The germline gives CDR1 SGHTS, CDR2 YDEGEE. CDR3 size: 12 residues. V lost 6 bases, J lost 5 bases, and 12 bases lay in between.

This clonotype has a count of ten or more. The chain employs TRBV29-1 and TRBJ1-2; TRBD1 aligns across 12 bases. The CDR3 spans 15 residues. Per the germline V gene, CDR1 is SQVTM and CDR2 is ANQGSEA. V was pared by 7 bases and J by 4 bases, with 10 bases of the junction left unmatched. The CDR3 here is CSAGTGGALVYGYTF. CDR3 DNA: TGCAGCGCCGGGACAGGGGGCGCGTTGGTCTATGGCTACACCTTC.